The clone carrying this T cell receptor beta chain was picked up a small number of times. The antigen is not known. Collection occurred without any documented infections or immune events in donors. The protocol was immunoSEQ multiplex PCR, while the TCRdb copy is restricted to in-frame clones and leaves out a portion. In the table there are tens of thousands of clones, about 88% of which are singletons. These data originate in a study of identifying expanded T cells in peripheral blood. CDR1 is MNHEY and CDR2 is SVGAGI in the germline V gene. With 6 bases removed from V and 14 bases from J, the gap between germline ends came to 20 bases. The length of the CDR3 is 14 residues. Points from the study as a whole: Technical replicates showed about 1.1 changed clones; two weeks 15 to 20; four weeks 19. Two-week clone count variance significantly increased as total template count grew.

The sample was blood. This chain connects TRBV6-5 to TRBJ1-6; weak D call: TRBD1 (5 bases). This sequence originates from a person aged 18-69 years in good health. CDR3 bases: TGTGCCAGCAGCTCGGGACCATATAATTCGGCCCTCCACTTT. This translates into CASSSGPYNSALHF.